The 16 T cell receptor beta chains in this list originate from one sample, sequenced in a study of blood T cells in healthy people across ages (dated by TCRdb to the mid-2010s). The protocol used for the library was 5' RACE. TCRdb shows the sequencer as Illumina HiSeq 2500. A second PCR of about 6 to 11 cycles was performed with a sample-barcoded 5' primer and a J-beta primer mix. The public reads were reanalyzed by TCRdb: fastp trimming at Q25, MiXCR alignment, in-frame beta chains only. Rows with one shared CDR3 protein collapse into an entry with the most common genes and DNA. For this sample the table gives over 600,000 distinct CDR3 sequences, of which 35% to 60% were detected only once. The ten top clones hold 18% of the sample. What was sequenced was blood. These receptors came from a man older than 75 in good health.

The chain has TRBV29-1 and TRBJ2-2; tentatively, D is TRBD1 (6 bases). From germline, CDR1 is SQVTM and CDR2 ANQGSEA. With 6 bases removed from V and 3 bases from J, the gap between germline ends came to 14 bases. This CDR3 has 14 amino acids. Written as DNA, the CDR3 is TGCAGCGTCAAGGGACAAGTGGACACCGGGGAGCTGTTTTTT. Its protein product is CSVKGQVDTGELFF.

About this clonotype: A clone one base away is much larger, so this may be a read error. The V call is TRBV6-4, the J call TRBJ2-5, with 7 bases aligning to TRBD2. The CDR3 runs to 16 residues. Germline assignment: CDR1 MRHNA and CDR2 SNTAGT. V lost 4 bases to trimming and J lost 10 bases; unmatched junction nucleotides: 18. This CDR3 is CASSVRASGESMSQYF. The CDR3 bases are TGTGCCAGCAGTGTTCGGGCTAGCGGAGAATCAATGAGCCAGTACTTC.

V and J are TRBV29-1 and TRBJ1-4; 8 bases line up with TRBD1. Germline CDR1 is SQVTM and CDR2 is ANQGSEA. CDR3 size: 13 residues. The ends lost 7 bases at V and 8 bases at J; junction bases unmatched: 9. In DNA, the CDR3 is TGCAGCGCCCGGACAGGGCAAGGCGAAAAACTGTTTTTT. Protein product: CSARTGQGEKLFF.

V and J are TRBV10-2 and TRBJ2-7, with D possibly matching TRBD2 (5 bases). Trimming took 6 bases from V and 4 from J, leaving 10 bases between them. Germline V gene sequence: CDR1 WSHSY, CDR2 SAAADI. The CDR3 length is 12 residues. The CDR3 protein is CASRQREYEQYF. In nucleotides, the CDR3 is TGCGCCAGCAGGCAGAGGGAGTACGAGCAGTACTTC.

The gene calls are TRBV18 and TRBJ1-5, with D unresolved. CDR3 size: 14 residues. Trimming pared 4 bases from V and 2 bases from J, leaving 9 bases between. Germline V CDR1 and CDR2: KGHSH, LQKENI. This CDR3 reads CASSQYGGNQPQHF. DNA for the CDR3: TGTGCCAGCTCACAATACGGGGGCAATCAGCCCCAGCATTTT.

In its sample, this clonotype was seen many times. V gene TRBV7-2 combines with J gene TRBJ2-5, with 7 bases lining up with TRBD1. Looked up from germline, CDR1 is SGHTA and CDR2 is FQGNSA. With V trimmed by 1 base and J by 5 bases, 7 bases remained unmatched. The CDR3 contains 15 residues. As DNA, the CDR3 is TGTGCCAGCAGCTTAGGGACAGGTGAAGGGGAGACCCAGTACTTC. Translation gives CASSLGTGEGETQYF.

The V gene is TRBV6-2 or TRBV6-3, the J gene TRBJ2-5; 10 positions match TRBD1. Germline V CDR1 and CDR2: MNHEY, SVGEGT. The CDR3 sequence is 15 residues long. With V trimmed by 5 bases and J by 6 bases, 9 bases remained unmatched. In DNA form, the CDR3 reads TGTGCCAGCAGTCTTGGACAGGGGGACGTGAAGACCCAGTACTTC. Amino acid sequence: CASSLGQGDVKTQYF.

V usage is TRBV20-1 and J usage is TRBJ2-7; 9 bases line up with TRBD2. Germline CDR1 DFQATT, CDR2 SNEGSKA (reference sequence). CDR3 length: 14 residues. The CDR3 spells CGVPSGTSSYEQYF. DNA of the CDR3: TGCGGGGTCCCTAGCGGGACGAGCTCCTACGAGCAGTACTTC.

This clonotype was seen a handful of times. This chain uses TRBV12-3 or TRBV12-4 with TRBJ1-5, with D possibly TRBD1 on 5 matching bases. The CDR3 loop spans 15 amino acids. With 5 bases removed from V and 2 bases from J, the gap between germline ends came to 13 bases. The CDR3 region is CASSAGFGGNQPQHF. CDR3 nucleotides: TGTGCCAGCAGTGCAGGGTTCGGGGGCAATCAGCCCCAGCATTTT.

The chain carries TRBV20-1 and TRBJ2-5; D is undetermined. V lost 8 bases, J lost 2 bases, and 18 bases lay in between. The germline V gene encodes CDR1 DFQATT and CDR2 SNEGSKA (reference sequence). This CDR3 contains 14 residues. The DNA of the CDR3 is TGCAGTCTTACCCAGGCAGGCCAACAAGAGACCCAGTACTTC. Its protein is CSLTQAGQQETQYF.

This chain joins TRBV5-1 and TRBJ2-3; 8 positions agree with TRBD1. The germline V gene has CDR1 SGHRS and CDR2 YFSETQ. This CDR3 region has 15 residues. The ends lost 4 bases at V and 6 bases at J; junction bases unmatched: 10. The CDR3 is CASSRSGQDTDTQYF. DNA for the CDR3: TGCGCCAGCAGCCGATCGGGACAGGATACGGATACGCAGTATTTT.

The gene calls are TRBV4-2 and TRBJ2-7, with D possibly matching TRBD1 (5 bases). Trimming shortened V by 0 bases and J by 0 bases, and 6 bases separated the two germline ends. Looked up from germline, CDR1 is LGHNA and CDR2 is YNFKEQ. CDR3 length: 14 amino acids. CDR3 protein: CASSQERGSYEQYF. CDR3 bases: TGTGCCAGCAGCCAAGAAAGGGGCTCCTACGAGCAGTACTTC.

The V call is TRBV28, the J call TRBJ2-7, with 9 bases lining up with TRBD1. V was pared by 8 bases and J by 5 bases, with 13 bases of the junction left unmatched. Germline-derived CDR1 and CDR2 are MDHEN and SYDVKM. The CDR3 sequence is 15 residues long. The CDR3 reads CASRYPNRGRDEQYF. CDR3 bases: TGTGCCAGCCGATATCCAAACAGGGGGCGCGACGAGCAGTACTTC.

The V and J genes are TRBV18 and TRBJ1-5, with D unresolved. Germline V CDR1 and CDR2: KGHSH, LQKENI. The CDR3 is 15 amino acids. The V gene lost 2 bases and the J gene lost 3 bases, with 11 bases spanning the gap. The chain's CDR3 is CASSPSQRDNQPQHF. The CDR3 DNA reads as TGTGCCAGCTCACCATCCCAGAGGGACAATCAGCCCCAGCATTTT.

V usage is TRBV5-1 and J usage is TRBJ2-7, with 8 bases matching TRBD2. CDR3 size: 14 residues. The V gene end was trimmed by 4 bases and the J gene end by 5 bases; junction bases not matched to a gene: 8. The germline V gene has CDR1 SGHRS and CDR2 YFSETQ. The CDR3 region has the DNA TGCGCCAGCAGCACAGGACTAGCCGGTCACGAGCAGTACTTC. Protein: CASSTGLAGHEQYF.

The chain combines TRBV7-6 with TRBJ2-5; 10 nucleotides match TRBD2. The J call is uncertain, as TRBJ2-7 better fits the DNA end. There are 19 residues in the CDR3. Germline V lookup: CDR1 SGHVS, CDR2 FNYEAQ. The CDR3 DNA is TGTGCCAGCAGCTTACAGGGGGCCAGCGGGAGGGCCGAGAAATACGAGCAGTACTTC. This translates into CASSLQGASGRAEKYEQYF.